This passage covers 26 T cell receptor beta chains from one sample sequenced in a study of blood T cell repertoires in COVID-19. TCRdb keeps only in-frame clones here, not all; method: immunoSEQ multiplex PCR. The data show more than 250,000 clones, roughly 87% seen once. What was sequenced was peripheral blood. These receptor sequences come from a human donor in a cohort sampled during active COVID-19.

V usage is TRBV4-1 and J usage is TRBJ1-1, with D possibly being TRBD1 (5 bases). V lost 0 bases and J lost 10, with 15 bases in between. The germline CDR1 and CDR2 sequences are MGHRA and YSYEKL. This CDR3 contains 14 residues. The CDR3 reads CASSQDLGDRGAFF. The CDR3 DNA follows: TGCGCCAGCAGCCAAGATCTAGGGGATAGGGGAGCTTTCTTT.

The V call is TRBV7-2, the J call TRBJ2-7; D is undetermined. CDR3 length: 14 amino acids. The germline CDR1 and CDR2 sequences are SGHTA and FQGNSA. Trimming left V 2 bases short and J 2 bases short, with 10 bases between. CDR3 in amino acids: CASSLRATPYEQYF. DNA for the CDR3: TGTGCCAGCAGCTTACGTGCCACTCCCTACGAGCAGTACTTC. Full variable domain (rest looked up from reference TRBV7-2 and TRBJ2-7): GAGVSQSPSNKVTEKGKDVELRCDPISGHTALYWYRQSLGQGLEFLIYFQGNSAPDKSGLPSDRFSAERTGGSVSTLTIQRTQQEDSAVYLCASSLRATPYEQYFGPGTRLTVT.

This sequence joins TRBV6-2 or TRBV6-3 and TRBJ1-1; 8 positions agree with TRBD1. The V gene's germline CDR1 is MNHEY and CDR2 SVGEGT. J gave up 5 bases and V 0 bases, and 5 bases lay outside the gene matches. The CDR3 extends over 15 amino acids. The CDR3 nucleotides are TGTGCCAGCAGTTACTCGAGGACAGGGTGGACTGAAGCTTTCTTT. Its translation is CASSYSRTGWTEAFF.

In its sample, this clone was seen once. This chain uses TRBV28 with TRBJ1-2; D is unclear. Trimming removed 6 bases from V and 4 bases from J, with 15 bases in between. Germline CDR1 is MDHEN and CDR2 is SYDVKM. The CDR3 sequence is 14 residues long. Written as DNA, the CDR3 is TGTGCCAGCAGCCTACGGATAGGCGGCTATGGCTACACCTTC. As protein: CASSLRIGGYGYTF.

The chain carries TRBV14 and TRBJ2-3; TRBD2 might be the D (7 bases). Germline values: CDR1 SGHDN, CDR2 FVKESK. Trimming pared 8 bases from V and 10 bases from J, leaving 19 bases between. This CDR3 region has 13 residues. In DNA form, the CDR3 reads TGTGCCAGCGCAGAAGCGGGAAGGGGGGCGCAGTATTTT. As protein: CASAEAGRGAQYF.

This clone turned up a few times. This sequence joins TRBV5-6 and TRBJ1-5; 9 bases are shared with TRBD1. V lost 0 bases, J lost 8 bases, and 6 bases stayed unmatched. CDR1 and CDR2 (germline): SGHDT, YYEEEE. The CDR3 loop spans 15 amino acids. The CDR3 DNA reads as TGTGCCAGCAGCTTGGCGGGGACAGGGACCGAGCCCCAGCATTTT. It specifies CASSLAGTGTEPQHF.

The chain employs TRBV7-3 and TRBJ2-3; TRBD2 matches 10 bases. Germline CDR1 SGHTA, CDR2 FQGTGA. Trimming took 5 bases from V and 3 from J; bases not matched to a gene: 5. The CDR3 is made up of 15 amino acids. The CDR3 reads CASSLGTSVTDTQYF. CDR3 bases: TGTGCCAGCAGCCTTGGGACTAGCGTAACAGATACGCAGTATTTT. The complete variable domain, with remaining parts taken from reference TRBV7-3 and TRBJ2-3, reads GAGVSQTPSNKVTEKGKYVELRCDPISGHTALYWYRQSLGQGPEFLIYFQGTGAADDSGLPNDRFFAVRPEGSVSTLKIQRTERGDSAVYLCASSLGTSVTDTQYFGPGTRLTVL.

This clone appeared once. The DNA for the CDR3 is TGTGCCAGCAGTTATATTCTAGGGCAGTTCGAGGGGAACACTGAAGCTTTCTTT. It specifies CASSYILGQFEGNTEAFF. The chain carries TRBV6-2 or TRBV6-3 and TRBJ1-1; D uncertain. Germline CDR1 is MNHEY and CDR2 is SVGEGT. This CDR3 spans 18 amino acids. V was shortened by 3 bases and J by 1 base, with 21 bases between the two germline ends.

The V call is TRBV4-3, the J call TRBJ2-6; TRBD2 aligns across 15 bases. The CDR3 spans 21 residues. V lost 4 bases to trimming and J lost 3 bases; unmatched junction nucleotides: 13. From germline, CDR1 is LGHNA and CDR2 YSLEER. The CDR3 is CASSLYRTSGRGQIGANVLTF. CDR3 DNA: TGCGCCAGCAGCCTGTACCGGACTAGCGGGAGGGGCCAGATTGGGGCCAACGTCCTGACTTTC.

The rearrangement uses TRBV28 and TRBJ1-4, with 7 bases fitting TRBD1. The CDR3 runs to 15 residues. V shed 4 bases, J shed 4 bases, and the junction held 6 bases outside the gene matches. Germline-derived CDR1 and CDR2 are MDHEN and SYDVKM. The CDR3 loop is CASSSRTGGNEKLFF. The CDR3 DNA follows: TGTGCCAGCAGTTCCCGGACAGGAGGTAATGAAAAACTGTTTTTT.

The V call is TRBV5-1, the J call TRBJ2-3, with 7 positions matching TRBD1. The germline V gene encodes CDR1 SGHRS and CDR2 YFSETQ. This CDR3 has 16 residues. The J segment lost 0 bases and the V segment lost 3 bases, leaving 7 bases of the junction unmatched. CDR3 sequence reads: CASSSGQLSSTDTQYF. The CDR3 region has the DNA TGCGCCAGCAGCTCGGGACAGTTATCTAGCACAGATACGCAGTATTTT.

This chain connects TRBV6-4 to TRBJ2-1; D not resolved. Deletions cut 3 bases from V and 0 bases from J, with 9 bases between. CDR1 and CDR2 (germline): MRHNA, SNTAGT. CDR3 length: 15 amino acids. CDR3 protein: CASSESWSSYNEQFF. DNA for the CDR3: TGTGCCAGCAGTGAATCCTGGAGCTCCTACAATGAGCAGTTCTTC.

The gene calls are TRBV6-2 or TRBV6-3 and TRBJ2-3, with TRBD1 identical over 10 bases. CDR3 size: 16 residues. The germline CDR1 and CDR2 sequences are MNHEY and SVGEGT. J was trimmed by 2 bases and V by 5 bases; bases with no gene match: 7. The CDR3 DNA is TGTGCCAGCAGTCACGACAGGGGGCCCCCCACAGATACGCAGTATTTT. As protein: CASSHDRGPPTDTQYF.

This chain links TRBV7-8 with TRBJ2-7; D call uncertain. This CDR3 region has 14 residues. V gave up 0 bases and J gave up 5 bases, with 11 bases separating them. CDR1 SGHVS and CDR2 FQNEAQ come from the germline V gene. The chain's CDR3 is CASSLAGVEDEQYF. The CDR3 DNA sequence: TGTGCCAGCAGCTTAGCGGGCGTGGAAGACGAGCAGTACTTC.

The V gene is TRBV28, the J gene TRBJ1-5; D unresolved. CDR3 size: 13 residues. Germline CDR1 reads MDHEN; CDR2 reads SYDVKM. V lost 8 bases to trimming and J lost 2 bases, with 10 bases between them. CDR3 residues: CASVFLGNQPQHF. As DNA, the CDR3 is TGTGCCAGCGTTTTCCTAGGCAATCAGCCCCAGCATTTT.

In nucleotides, the CDR3 is TGTGCCAGTGCTACTTCCGCGGAAGGCTATGGCTACACCTTC. It yields the protein CASATSAEGYGYTF. The chain has TRBV19 and TRBJ1-2; D ambiguous. The ends were cut back, 8 bases at V and 4 bases at J, with 17 bases in the middle. Germline V gene data show CDR1 as LNHDA and CDR2 as SQIVND (reference sequence). There are 14 residues in the CDR3.

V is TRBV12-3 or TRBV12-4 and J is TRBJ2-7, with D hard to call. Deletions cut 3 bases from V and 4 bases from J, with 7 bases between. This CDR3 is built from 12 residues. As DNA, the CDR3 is TGTGCCAGCAGTTTTACCGGGTACGAGCAGTACTTC. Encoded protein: CASSFTGYEQYF.

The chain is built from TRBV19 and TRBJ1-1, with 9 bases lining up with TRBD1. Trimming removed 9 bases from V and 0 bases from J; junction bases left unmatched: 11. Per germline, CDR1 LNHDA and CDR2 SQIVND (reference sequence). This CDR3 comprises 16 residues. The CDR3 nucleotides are TGTGCCAGCCCCCGTTTAGGACAGGGGCTGAACACTGAAGCTTTCTTT. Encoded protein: CASPRLGQGLNTEAFF.

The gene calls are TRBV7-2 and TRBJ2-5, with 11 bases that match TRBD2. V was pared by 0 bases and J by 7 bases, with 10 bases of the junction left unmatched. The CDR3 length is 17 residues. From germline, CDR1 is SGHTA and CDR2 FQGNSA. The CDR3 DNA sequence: TGTGCCAGCAGCTTAGCGCTAATGGGACTAGCGGCAGGGACCCAGTACTTC. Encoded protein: CASSLALMGLAAGTQYF.

The CDR3 nucleotides read TGCGCCAGCAGCCAAGTGGGACAGGGGCACGAGCAGTACTTC. It is translated as CASSQVGQGHEQYF. V is TRBV4-3 and J is TRBJ2-7; 10 bases align to TRBD1. From germline, CDR1 is LGHNA and CDR2 YSLEER. CDR3 size: 14 residues. Trimming removed 1 base from V and 5 bases from J; junction bases left unmatched: 2.

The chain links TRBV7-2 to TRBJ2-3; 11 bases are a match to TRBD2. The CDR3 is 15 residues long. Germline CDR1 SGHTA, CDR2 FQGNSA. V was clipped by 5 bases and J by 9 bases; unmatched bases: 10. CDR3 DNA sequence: TGTGCCAGCAGCCCCTCTACTAGCGGGGGAGACACGCAGTATTTT. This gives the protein CASSPSTSGGDTQYF.

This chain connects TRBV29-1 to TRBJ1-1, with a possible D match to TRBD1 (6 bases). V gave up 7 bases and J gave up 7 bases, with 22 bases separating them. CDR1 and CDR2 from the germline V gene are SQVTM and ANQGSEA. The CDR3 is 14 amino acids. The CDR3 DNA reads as TGCAGCGCTTACCGAACAGGGATTTCGGGTGAAGCTTTCTTT. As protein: CSAYRTGISGEAFF.

CDR3 DNA sequence: TGTGCCAGCAGCTTCTTAAACGGCGAGCAGTACTTC. The encoded protein is CASSFLNGEQYF. The chain joins TRBV7-3 to TRBJ2-7; D is ambiguous. V lost 3 bases, J lost 6 bases, and 9 bases lay in between. Per the germline V gene, CDR1 is SGHTA and CDR2 is FQGTGA. CDR3 length: 12 residues.

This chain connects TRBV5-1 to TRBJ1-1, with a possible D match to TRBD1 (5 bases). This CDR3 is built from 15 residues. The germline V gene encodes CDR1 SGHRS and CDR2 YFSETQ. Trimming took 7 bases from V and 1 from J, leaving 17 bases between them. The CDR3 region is CASQRGQGQNTEAFF. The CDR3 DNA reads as TGCGCCAGCCAACGTGGGCAGGGCCAGAACACTGAAGCTTTCTTT.

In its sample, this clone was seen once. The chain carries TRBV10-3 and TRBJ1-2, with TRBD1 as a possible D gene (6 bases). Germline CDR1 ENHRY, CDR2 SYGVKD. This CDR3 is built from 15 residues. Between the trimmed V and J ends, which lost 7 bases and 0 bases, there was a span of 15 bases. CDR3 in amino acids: CAINHPGQTNYGYTF. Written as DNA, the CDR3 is TGTGCCATCAACCATCCGGGACAAACTAACTATGGCTACACCTTC.

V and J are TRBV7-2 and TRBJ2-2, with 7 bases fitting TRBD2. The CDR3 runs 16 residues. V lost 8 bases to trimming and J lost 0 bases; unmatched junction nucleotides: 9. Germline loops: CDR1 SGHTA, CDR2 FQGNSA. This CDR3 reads CASGADRGANTGELFF. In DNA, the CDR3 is TGTGCCAGCGGGGCTGATCGGGGGGCGAACACCGGGGAGCTGTTTTTT.